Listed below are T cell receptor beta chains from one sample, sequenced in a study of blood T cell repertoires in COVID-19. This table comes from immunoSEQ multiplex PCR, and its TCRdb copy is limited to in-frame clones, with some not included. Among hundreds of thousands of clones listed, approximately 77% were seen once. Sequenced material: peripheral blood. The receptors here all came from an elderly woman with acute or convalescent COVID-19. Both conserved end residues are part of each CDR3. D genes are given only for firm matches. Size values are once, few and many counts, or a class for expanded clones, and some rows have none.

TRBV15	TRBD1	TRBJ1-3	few	CATSRDQGAGNTIYF	TGTGCCACCAGCAGAGATCAGGGGGCTGGAAACACCATATATTTT
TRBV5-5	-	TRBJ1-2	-	CASSSGQRQLGGSRYTF	TGTGCCAGCAGCTCCGGCCAAAGACAGTTGGGTGGATCTCGCTACACCTTC
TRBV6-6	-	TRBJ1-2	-	CASSPDTYGYTF	TGTGCCAGCAGTCCGGACACCTATGGCTACACCTTC
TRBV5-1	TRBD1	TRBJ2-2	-	CASSGDRESTGELFF	TGCGCCAGCAGCGGGGACAGGGAGAGCACCGGGGAGCTGTTTTTT
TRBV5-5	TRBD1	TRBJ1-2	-	CASSLGQGGYYGYTF	TGTGCCAGCAGCCTGGGACAGGGGGGTTACTATGGCTACACCTTC
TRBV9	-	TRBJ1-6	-	CASSVEPTAASPLHF	TGTGCCAGCAGCGTAGAACCGACCGCGGCTTCACCCCTCCACTTT
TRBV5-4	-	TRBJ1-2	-	CASSLAGGGGYTF	TGTGCCAGCAGCTTGGCTGGGGGGGGCGGCTACACCTTC
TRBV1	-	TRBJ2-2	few	CTSSQFIWWGDNPGELFF	TGCACCAGCAGCCAATTCATCTGGTGGGGGGATAATCCCGGGGAGCTGTTTTTT
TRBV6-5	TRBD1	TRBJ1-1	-	CASSYLQGATEAFF	TGTGCCAGCAGTTACTTACAGGGGGCTACTGAAGCTTTCTTT
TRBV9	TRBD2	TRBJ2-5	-	CASSEGLAGVETQYF	TGTGCCAGCAGCGAGGGACTAGCGGGGGTGGAGACCCAGTACTTC
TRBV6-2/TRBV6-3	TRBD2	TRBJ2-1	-	CASSWGGVTLNEQFF	TGTGCCAGCAGTTGGGGGGGGGTGACTTTGAATGAGCAGTTCTTC
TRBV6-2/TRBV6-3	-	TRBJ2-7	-	CASSYTYEQYF	TGTGCCAGCAGTTATACCTACGAGCAGTACTTC
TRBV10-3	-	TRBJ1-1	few	CATLIGGGSTEAFF	TGTGCCACCCTCATTGGGGGAGGGTCCACTGAAGCTTTCTTT
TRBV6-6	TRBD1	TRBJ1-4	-	CASSYPRGQANEKLFF	TGTGCCAGCAGTTACCCCAGGGGGCAGGCTAATGAAAAACTGTTTTTT
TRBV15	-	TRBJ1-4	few	CATSSTGLGELFF	TGTGCCACCAGCAGTACAGGGTTGGGAGAACTGTTTTTT
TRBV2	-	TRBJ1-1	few	CASRTGLMNTEAFF	TGTGCCAGCAGGACGGGACTCATGAACACTGAAGCTTTCTTT
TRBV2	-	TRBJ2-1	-	CASSGEALLNEQFF	TGTGCCAGCAGTGGCGAGGCTCTACTCAATGAGCAGTTCTTC
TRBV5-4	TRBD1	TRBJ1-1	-	CASSVGTETAFF	TGTGCCAGCAGCGTAGGGACAGAAACAGCTTTCTTT
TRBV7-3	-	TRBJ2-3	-	CASSLTFGADTQYF	TGTGCCAGCAGCTTAACTTTCGGAGCAGATACGCAGTATTTT
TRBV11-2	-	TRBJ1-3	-	CASSPVYSGNTIYF	TGTGCCAGCAGCCCAGTGTACTCTGGAAACACCATATATTTT
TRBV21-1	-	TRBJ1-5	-	CASSKALGDSYSPGNQPQHF	TGTGCCAGCAGCAAAGCGCTCGGGGACAGCTATAGTCCTGGCAATCAGCCCCAGCATTTT
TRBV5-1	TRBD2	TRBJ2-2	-	CASSSGLAENTGELFF	TGCGCCAGCAGCTCCGGACTAGCGGAAAACACCGGGGAGCTGTTTTTT
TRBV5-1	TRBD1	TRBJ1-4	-	CASSLAGDSFEKLFF	TGCGCCAGCAGCTTGGCCGGGGACAGTTTCGAAAAACTGTTTTTT
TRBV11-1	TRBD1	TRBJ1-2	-	CASSLQTGPTNYGYTF	TGTGCCAGCAGCCTCCAGACAGGGCCCACTAACTATGGCTACACCTTC
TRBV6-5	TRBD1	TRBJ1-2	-	CASSSGTGGNYGYTF	TGTGCCAGCAGTTCCGGGACAGGGGGCAACTATGGCTACACCTTC
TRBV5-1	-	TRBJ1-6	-	CASSPGPAGGDSPLHF	TGCGCCAGCAGCCCAGGCCCCGCTGGAGGCGATTCACCCCTCCACTTT
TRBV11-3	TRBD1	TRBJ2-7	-	CASSPHRQGGEQYF	TGTGCCAGCAGCCCGCACCGACAGGGTGGCGAGCAGTACTTC
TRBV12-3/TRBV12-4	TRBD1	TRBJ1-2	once	CASMRTGGLSYTF	TGTGCCAGCATGAGGACAGGGGGTTTATCCTACACCTTC
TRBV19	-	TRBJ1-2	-	CASSATFFRGVDGYTF	TGTGCCAGTAGTGCTACCTTTTTCAGGGGAGTAGATGGCTACACCTTC
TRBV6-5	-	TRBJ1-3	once	CASSSAGGSGNTIYF	TGTGCCAGCAGTTCCGCGGGCGGCTCTGGAAACACCATATATTTT
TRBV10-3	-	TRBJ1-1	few	CAIKRDTGNTEAFF	TGTGCCATCAAACGGGACACGGGGAACACTGAAGCTTTCTTT
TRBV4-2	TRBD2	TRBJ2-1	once	CASSRTTSGGHNEQFF	TGTGCCAGCAGCCGGACGACTAGCGGGGGCCACAATGAGCAGTTCTTC
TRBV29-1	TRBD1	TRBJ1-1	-	CSVAGQLFTEAFF	TGCAGCGTTGCGGGACAGTTATTCACTGAAGCTTTCTTT
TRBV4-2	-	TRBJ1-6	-	CASSQVSGVSYNSPLHF	TGTGCCAGCAGCCAAGTCTCCGGGGTCTCCTATAATTCACCCCTCCACTTT
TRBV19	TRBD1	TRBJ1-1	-	CASSDSGQGSTEAFF	TGTGCCAGTAGCGATTCGGGACAGGGAAGCACTGAAGCTTTCTTT
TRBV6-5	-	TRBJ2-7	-	CASLGSYEQYF	TGTGCCAGCTTAGGGAGCTACGAGCAGTACTTC
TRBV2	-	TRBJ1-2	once	CASSGSRPDYGYTF	TGTGCCAGCAGCGGCTCCAGGCCCGACTATGGCTACACCTTC
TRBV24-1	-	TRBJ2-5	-	CATSDSYSHQETQYF	TGTGCCACCAGTGATTCGTACAGTCACCAAGAGACCCAGTACTTC
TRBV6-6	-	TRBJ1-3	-	CASSDTGPGNTIYF	TGTGCCAGCAGCGATACAGGGCCAGGAAACACCATATATTTT
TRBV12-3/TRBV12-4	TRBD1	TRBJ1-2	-	CASTRQGDGGYTF	TGTGCCAGCACCCGACAGGGGGACGGTGGCTACACCTTC
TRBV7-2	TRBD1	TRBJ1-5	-	CASSLGGTGGQPQHF	TGTGCCAGCAGCTTAGGAGGGACAGGGGGTCAGCCCCAGCATTTT
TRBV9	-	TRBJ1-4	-	CASSVQTTNEKLFF	TGTGCCAGCAGCGTTCAAACAACTAATGAAAAACTGTTTTTT
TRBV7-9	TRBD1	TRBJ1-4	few	CASSQTGDDEKLFF	TGTGCCAGCAGCCAAACAGGGGATGATGAAAAACTGTTTTTT